This note documents a single T cell receptor (beta chain) sequence. Which antigen it targets is not known. Per-nucleotide qualities are absent, and no much larger clonotype sits a single base away. The cysteine opens and the phenylalanine closes a CDR3 of 15 amino acids. The only DNA kept is the CDR3, 45 bases in frame from the first base. As encoded in the germline V gene, CDR1 is SNHLY while CDR2 is FYNNEI. V lost 3 bases and J lost 2 bases; the stretch between them is 11 bases long. The data originate from a study of siplizumab effects on memory and regulatory T cells (dated by TCRdb to the late 2010s). The study in broad terms: The study examined how the anti-CD2 antibody siplizumab affects alloreactive T-cell subsets in allogeneic mixed lymphocyte reactions built from human PBMCs. Overall results and qualifications from the work: In reactions with siplizumab, an average of about 62% of mappable alloreactive CD4+ clones were Treg-derived, compared with about 27% in control reactions. No functional confirmation was obtained for the suppressive function of proliferating Tregs from siplizumab cultures. Unstimulated naive T cells appeared to be more diverse than memory T cells, and naive cells seemed to make a substantial contribution to the alloresponse. The cumulative frequency of alloreactive sequences that could be traced back to unstimulated CD4+ memory T cells was significantly reduced by siplizumab. About 75-97% of proliferating CD4+ or CD8+ clones could not be given a naive or memory phenotype. Sequences below about 10^-5 frequency were poorly captured, so only a minor fraction of alloreactive clones could be mapped to unstimulated subsets.

Library creation used the immunoSEQ multiplex PCR assay. Roughly 100,000 TCR templates per sample were assayed on the deep sequencing platform. Genomic DNA extracted from sorted T cells was used for TCRbeta CDR3 sequencing. Per the authors' processing: The R programming language was used for clonal analysis of TCRbeta CDR3 data. Comparing unstimulated samples against CFSE-low samples taken after the reaction was how alloreactive CD4+ and CD8+ clones were defined. Alloreactive CD4+ clones were assigned to regulatory or non-regulatory origin by matching sequences to sorted unstimulated Treg and non-Treg repertoires. The table was pulled from immuneACCESS by TCRdb, which kept in-frame rearrangements only. Such tables lose some clones; where checked, under half of the loss comes from unresolved V genes, and the rest has no known cause. From that table come the V and J calls and clone size; the DNA was used to work out D and trimming. In this sample the table shows some 96,000 clones, about 94% of which occur a single time. The ten largest clones represent approximately 1.3% of the sample.

Sorted unstimulated T cells and proliferating T cells recovered from mixed lymphocyte reactions underwent TCRbeta CDR3 sequencing. Fresh whole blood from under 13 HLA-typed healthy donors was used as the source from which PBMCs were isolated. To map where alloreactive clones came from, CD4+ non-regulatory T cells in the unstimulated state were FACS-sorted. The TCR was taken from a human donor in good health. Sequencing was carried out using non-Treg CD4+ T cells sorted from blood. This specimen's cell subset or site label, per the study, means: FACS-sorted unstimulated CD4+ non-regulatory T cells. The chain links TRBV2 with TRBJ2-1, with TRBD2 perhaps the D gene, on 6 matching bases. The bases are TGTGCCAGCAGTGACGGGGGAGGAGCCTACAATGAGCAGTTCTTC. Translated, it gives CASSDGGGAYNEQFF.